This entry lists 10 T cell receptor beta chains sequenced from one sample in a study of Ad26.COV2.S vaccination and SARS-CoV-2 variants. Sample treatment: over 15 received Ad26.COV2.S at low or high dose, single or two shots; 5 received placebo; per-sample allocation not given. Day 63 after the first vaccine or placebo injection was the time point for sampling. Clones were sequenced by immunoSEQ multiplex PCR, and TCRdb holds only the in-frame ones, with some missing. The sample holds 400,000 to 500,000 clones, 75% to 90% seen once. Sequences were derived from peripheral blood, sampled in a trial of Ad26.COV2.S vaccine versus placebo. Every receptor here comes from a person between 18 and 60 years old who received the Ad26.COV2.S COVID-19 vaccine or a placebo.

The chain uses TRBV7-9 and TRBJ2-5; maybe TRBD2 (6 bases). V lost 6 bases to trimming and J lost 5 bases, with 19 bases between them. Germline V CDR1 and CDR2: SEHNR, FQNEAQ (reference sequence). The CDR3 has 15 residues. The CDR3 loop reads CASSYGSPSGETQYF. The CDR3 coding sequence is TGTGCCAGCAGTTACGGAAGCCCGAGCGGGGAGACCCAGTACTTC.

Comment on this clone: Other DNA sequences within the sample encode an identical CDR3. The gene calls are TRBV6-2 or TRBV6-3 and TRBJ1-5, with TRBD1 identical over 10 bases. Germline V CDR1 and CDR2: MNHEY, SVGEGT. After removal of 2 bases from V and 7 bases from J, the junction contained 5 bases not matched to a gene. The CDR3 covers 15 residues. The CDR3 bases are TGTGCCAGCAGTTACAGACAGGGGGCAGGGCAGCCCCAGCATTTT. It is translated as CASSYRQGAGQPQHF.

The V call is TRBV7-2, the J call TRBJ2-7; TRBD1 matches 7 bases. There are 13 residues in the CDR3. The V gene's germline CDR1 is SGHTA and CDR2 FQGNSA. V trimming: 3 bases; J trimming: 2 bases; junction bases outside the gene matches: 1. CDR3 protein: CASSFTGAYEQYF. The DNA for the CDR3 is TGTGCCAGCAGCTTTACAGGGGCCTACGAGCAGTACTTC. Complete variable domain (other parts from reference TRBV7-2 and TRBJ2-7): GAGVSQSPSNKVTEKGKDVELRCDPISGHTALYWYRQSLGQGLEFLIYFQGNSAPDKSGLPSDRFSAERTGGSVSTLTIQRTQQEDSAVYLCASSFTGAYEQYFGPGTRLTVT.

The CDR3 sequence: CASSVRGGPDTQYF. CDR3 DNA: TGTGCCAGCAGTGTTCGGGGGGGCCCGGATACGCAGTATTTT. The rearrangement joins TRBV25-1 to TRBJ2-3, with 8 bases matching TRBD2. Germline CDR1 and CDR2: MGHDK and SYGVNS. V lost 4 bases to trimming and J lost 6 bases; unmatched junction nucleotides: 6. The CDR3 covers 14 residues.

This clone was recorded only once. V is TRBV27 and J is TRBJ2-1, with D maybe TRBD2 (6 bases). The CDR3 extends over 15 amino acids. Trimming pared 3 bases from V and 0 bases from J, leaving 9 bases between. Germline V lookup: CDR1 MNHEY, CDR2 SMNVEV (reference sequence). CDR3 in amino acids: CASSFREYSYNEQFF. DNA of the CDR3: TGTGCCAGCAGTTTCCGGGAGTACTCCTACAATGAGCAGTTCTTC.

The rearrangement uses TRBV6-6 and TRBJ2-6, with a weak D call TRBD1 (5 bases). V was clipped by 6 bases and J by 2 bases, with 8 bases between them. The CDR3 runs 14 residues. Germline V gene data show CDR1 as MNHNY and CDR2 as SVGAGI (reference sequence). CDR3 in DNA: TGTGCCAGCAGACAGGTTACTGGGGCCAACGTCCTGACTTTC. It yields the protein CASRQVTGANVLTF.

The gene calls are TRBV25-1 and TRBJ1-1; 10 nucleotides align to TRBD1. Trimming removed 2 bases from V and 0 bases from J; junction bases left unmatched: 6. The CDR3 is 17 residues long. CDR1 and CDR2 (germline): MGHDK, SYGVNS. The CDR3 reads CASSEGVGTGVNTEAFF. As DNA, the CDR3 is TGTGCCAGCAGTGAAGGTGTTGGGACAGGGGTGAACACTGAAGCTTTCTTT.

This clone has a handful of counts. The chain recombines TRBV19 with TRBJ2-2; perhaps TRBD2 as D (5 bases). Germline CDR1 reads LNHDA; CDR2 reads SQIVND (reference sequence). V dropped 7 bases and J dropped 3 bases, with 15 bases sitting between them. The CDR3 has 15 amino acids. The DNA of the CDR3 is TGTGCCAGTACCCCTGGGGAGACACACACCGGGGAGCTGTTTTTT. Translation gives CASTPGETHTGELFF.

The chain recombines TRBV2 with TRBJ1-3; no clear D gene. V gave up 4 bases and J gave up 0 bases, with 4 bases separating them. The CDR3 covers 13 residues. Per germline, CDR1 SNHLY and CDR2 FYNNEI. In nucleotides, the CDR3 is TGTGCCAGCAGTGGGGTCTCTGGAAACACCATATATTTT. Its protein is CASSGVSGNTIYF.

The rearrangement uses TRBV10-3 and TRBJ2-3, with 7 bases identical to TRBD2. Germline CDR1 and CDR2: ENHRY and SYGVKD. There are 13 residues in the CDR3. J lost 4 bases, V lost 10 bases, and 8 bases had no gene match. This chain's CDR3 is CATTLAEPDTQYF. CDR3 coding DNA: TGTGCCACGACGCTAGCGGAGCCAGATACGCAGTATTTT.